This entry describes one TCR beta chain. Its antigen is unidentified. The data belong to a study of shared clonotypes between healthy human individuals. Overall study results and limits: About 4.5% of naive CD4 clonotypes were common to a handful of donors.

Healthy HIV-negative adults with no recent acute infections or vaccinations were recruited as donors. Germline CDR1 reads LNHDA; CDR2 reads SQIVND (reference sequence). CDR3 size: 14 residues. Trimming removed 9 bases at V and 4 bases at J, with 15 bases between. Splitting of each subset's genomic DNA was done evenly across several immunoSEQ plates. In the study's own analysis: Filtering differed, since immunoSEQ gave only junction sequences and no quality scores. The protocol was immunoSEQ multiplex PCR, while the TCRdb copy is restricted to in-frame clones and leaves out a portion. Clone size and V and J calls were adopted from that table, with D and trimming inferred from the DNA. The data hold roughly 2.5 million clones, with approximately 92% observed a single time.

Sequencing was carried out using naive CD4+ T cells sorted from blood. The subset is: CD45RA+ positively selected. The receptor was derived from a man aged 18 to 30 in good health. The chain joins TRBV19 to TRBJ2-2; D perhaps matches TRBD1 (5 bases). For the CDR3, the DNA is TGTGCCAGCTCGCGGCAGGGCCTCACCGGGGAGCTGTTTTTT. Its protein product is CASSRQGLTGELFF.